What follows describes a single TCR beta chain. The sample is drawn from a study of metastatic and nonmetastatic thyroid tumors. Study-wide background: Malignant thyroid and benign thyroid patients provided blood and tumor or nodule tissue whose repertoires were compared.

Each patient came to thyroid surgery without any prior treatment (of any kind). Unmatched junction bases numbered 7, after V lost 10 bases and J lost 5 bases. There are 14 residues in the CDR3. Germline CDR1 MNHNS, CDR2 SASEGT. TCRdb used MiXCR to call clones anew from the PCR reads. The data contain about 7,600 clones, roughly a quarter of them seen just once; the ten biggest clones take up around 20%. The clonotype was recovered from a female donor with papillary thyroid cancer or a benign thyroid nodule (not recorded which). Some clones in this sample may be carry-over from other donors' samples. Sequences were obtained from adjacent normal tissue. This chain links TRBV6-1 with TRBJ2-1; 11 nucleotides agree with TRBD2. CDR3 in DNA: TGTGCCACCCAGGGGACTAGCGGACACAATGAGCAGTTCTTC. This encodes CATQGTSGHNEQFF.